A single sample is the source of the 20 T cell receptor beta chains below, sequenced in a study of regulatory T cells in long-lasting Graves disease. Arm-PCR of CDR3 regions and iRepertoire HTBI primers were used to build TCR beta libraries. MiXCR was run by TCRdb on the multiplex PCR reads, yielding one entry per CDR3 protein. The sample lists about 470,000 distinct CDR3 sequences; around 21% were seen once. Noted time point: persistent/refractory GD, antithyroid drugs over 5 years with positive TRAb. RNA extracted from PBMCs served as the sequencing template. This material consisted of peripheral blood mononuclear cells (PBMCs), taken when the disease was refractory, from a patient treated with antithyroid drugs. All receptors derive from a female donor with Graves disease.

The J gene is TRBJ2-3, the V gene TRBV7-9, with 8 bases lining up with TRBD1. Trimming took 2 bases from V and 3 from J; bases not matched to a gene: 7. Germline CDR1 and CDR2: SEHNR and FQNEAQ (reference sequence). The CDR3 runs 16 residues. CDR3 bases: TGTGCCAGCAGCTTATCGGACAGGGACTTAACAGATACGCAGTATTTT. Protein: CASSLSDRDLTDTQYF.

The chain couples TRBV4-1 to TRBJ1-4, with 11 bases lining up with TRBD1. V lost 3 bases and J lost 8; bases outside the gene matches: 5. Per germline, CDR1 MGHRA and CDR2 YSYEKL. The length of the CDR3 is 15 residues. CDR3 sequence: CASSHSWDRGEKLFF. The CDR3 DNA is TGCGCCAGCAGCCACTCTTGGGACAGGGGGGAAAAACTGTTTTTT.

This clonotype was detected many times. V gene TRBV28 combines with J gene TRBJ1-2; perhaps TRBD1 as D (6 bases). Germline-derived CDR1 and CDR2 are MDHEN and SYDVKM. V shed 2 bases and J shed 0 bases, with 10 bases lying between them. This CDR3 is built from 15 residues. This chain's CDR3 is CASSLAGHPNYGYTF. CDR3 nucleotides: TGTGCCAGCAGTTTAGCGGGACACCCTAACTATGGCTACACCTTC.

This chain links TRBV27 with TRBJ2-3; TRBD1 aligns across 7 bases. The length of the CDR3 is 16 residues. Germline V gene data show CDR1 as MNHEY and CDR2 as SMNVEV (reference sequence). V trimming: 7 bases; J trimming: 3 bases; junction bases outside the gene matches: 13. The CDR3 spells CASTLRQGAGTDTQYF. As DNA, the CDR3 is TGTGCCAGCACCCTCCGACAGGGTGCTGGAACAGATACGCAGTATTTT.

The chain carries TRBV27 and TRBJ1-2, with TRBD1 as a possible D gene (6 bases). Germline loops: CDR1 MNHEY, CDR2 SMNVEV (reference sequence). The V and J ends lost 5 bases and 4 bases respectively, with 14 bases between them. This CDR3 region has 14 residues. CDR3: CASSPLGRGYGYTF. The CDR3 nucleotides read TGTGCCAGCAGTCCCCTGGGCAGGGGCTATGGCTACACCTTC.

This clonotype has at least ten counts. The rearrangement joins TRBV20-1 to TRBJ2-7; TRBD1 matches 9 bases. Germline V gene lookup returns CDR1 DFQATT and CDR2 SNEGSKA (reference sequence). The CDR3 runs to 14 residues. With V trimmed by 4 bases and J by 3 bases, 7 bases remained unmatched. CDR3 bases: TGCAGTGCTATTTATGACAGGGGGGGCTACGAGCAGTACTTC. Translated, it gives CSAIYDRGGYEQYF.

There are many counts of this clonotype. The chain employs TRBV6-5 and TRBJ1-2; D not certain. This CDR3 has 15 amino acids. Germline CDR1 MNHEY, CDR2 SVGAGI. V lost 0 bases and J lost 0, with 8 bases in between. CDR3 sequence: CASSYSPQPNYGYTF. The CDR3 DNA reads TGTGCCAGCAGTTACTCCCCCCAGCCTAACTATGGCTACACCTTC.

The chain is built from TRBV11-3 and TRBJ2-1, with 10 bases fitting TRBD2. Germline CDR1 reads SGHNT; CDR2 reads YENEEA. This CDR3 is 15 amino acids long. The V segment lost 5 bases and the J segment 10 bases; nucleotides outside the gene matches: 11. This CDR3 is CASSATRLAGVEQFF. CDR3 DNA sequence: TGTGCCAGCAGCGCAACGAGACTAGCGGGCGTGGAGCAGTTCTTC. The whole variable domain, remainder taken from reference TRBV11-3 and TRBJ2-1, is EAGVVQSPRYKIIEKKQPVAFWCNPISGHNTLYWYLQNLGQGPELLIRYENEEAVDDSQLPKDRFSAERLKGVDSTLKIQPAELGDSAVYLCASSATRLAGVEQFFGPGTRLTVL.

There are many counts of this clonotype. This chain links TRBV11-2 with TRBJ2-5; D possibly matches TRBD1 or TRBD2 (5 bases each). Germline-derived CDR1 and CDR2 are SGHAT and FQNNGV. V lost 3 bases to trimming and J lost 5 bases, with 13 bases between them. This CDR3 spans 14 amino acids. The CDR3 protein is CASSFSLGTETQYF. In DNA, the CDR3 is TGTGCCAGCAGCTTTTCTTTGGGGACGGAGACCCAGTACTTC.

This clonotype was picked up many times. This CDR3 is CATSDPTLDRTSTDTQYF. For the CDR3, the DNA is TGTGCCACCAGTGACCCGACTCTAGACAGGACTAGCACAGATACGCAGTATTTT. The V and J genes are TRBV24-1 and TRBJ2-3; possibly TRBD1 for D (6 bases). Trimming took off 4 bases at V and 0 bases at J, with 19 bases between the two ends. Looked up from germline, CDR1 is KGHDR and CDR2 is SFDVKD. The CDR3 totals 18 residues.

The chain is built from TRBV5-6 and TRBJ1-1; D may be TRBD1 (6 bases). The germline gives CDR1 SGHDT, CDR2 YYEEEE. Between the trimmed V and J ends, which lost 0 bases and 10 bases, there was a span of 16 bases. This CDR3 region has 14 residues. CDR3 sequence (DNA): TGTGCCAGCAGCTTGGCTAATAGGGACAAACGAGCTTTCTTT. Translating it yields CASSLANRDKRAFF.

The chain carries TRBV29-1 and TRBJ1-4, with TRBD1 matching over 7 bases. CDR3 length: 14 amino acids. V trimming: 7 bases; J trimming: 2 bases; junction bases outside the gene matches: 7. Germline V gene lookup returns CDR1 SQVTM and CDR2 ANQGSEA. In nucleotides, the CDR3 is TGCAGCGCTCTAGAACAGGGGACTAATGAAAAACTGTTTTTT. It encodes CSALEQGTNEKLFF.

This clonotype showed up many times. V is TRBV30 and J is TRBJ1-2, with D possibly TRBD1 on 5 matching bases. V dropped 3 bases and J dropped 4 bases, with 15 bases sitting between them. The CDR3 runs to 14 residues. Germline V CDR1 and CDR2: GTSNPN, SVGIG (reference sequence). The CDR3 is CAWSRWGKPYGYTF. The CDR3 coding sequence is TGTGCCTGGAGCCGCTGGGGGAAACCCTATGGCTACACCTTC. Combining the CDR3 with reference TRBV30 and TRBJ1-2 gives the whole variable domain SQTIHQWPATLVQPVGSPLSLECTVEGTSNPNLYWYRQAAGRGLQLLFYSVGIGQISSEVPQNLSASRPQDRQFILSSKKLLLSDSGFYLCAWSRWGKPYGYTFGSGTRLTVV.

This clonotype was observed at least ten times. The chain combines TRBV6-1 with TRBJ2-7; unclear D gene. From germline, CDR1 is MNHNS and CDR2 SASEGT. CDR3 length: 13 amino acids. V was clipped by 8 bases and J by 1 base, with 12 bases between them. The CDR3 loop reads CASGAHWSYEQYF. The CDR3 bases are TGTGCCAGCGGAGCCCATTGGTCCTACGAGCAGTACTTC.

This clonotype came up many times. This chain links TRBV27 with TRBJ1-5; no reliable D call. The CDR3 loop spans 15 amino acids. V lost 3 bases to trimming and J lost 2 bases, with 11 bases between them. CDR1 is MNHEY, CDR2 SMNVEV, per germline (reference sequence). The CDR3 is CASSFARRGNQPQHF. The CDR3 bases are TGTGCCAGCAGTTTCGCAAGGAGGGGCAATCAGCCCCAGCATTTT.

In its sample, this clonotype was seen many times. The genes are TRBV20-1 and TRBJ2-7, with D maybe TRBD1 (6 bases). Germline V lookup: CDR1 DFQATT, CDR2 SNEGSKA (reference sequence). Trimming took off 6 bases at V and 0 bases at J, with 15 bases between the two ends. This CDR3 region has 14 residues. The CDR3 is CSAKTGKSSYEQYF. DNA of the CDR3: TGCAGTGCGAAAACAGGGAAAAGCTCCTACGAGCAGTACTTC.

This clonotype was detected only a few times. With a much larger clone just one base away, this may be a read error. The chain links TRBV11-2 to TRBJ1-4, with D perhaps TRBD1 (5 bases). Looked up from germline, CDR1 is SGHAT and CDR2 is FQNNGV. The CDR3 spans 13 residues. The CDR3 sequence: CASSFLTDTELLF. CDR3 DNA sequence: TGTGCCAGCAGCTTTCTAACGGACACCGAACTGCTTTTT.

This clonotype was seen ten or more times. The chain is built from TRBV29-1 and TRBJ2-7; the D call may be TRBD1 or TRBD2 (7 bases each). This CDR3 is built from 14 residues. Per germline, CDR1 SQVTM and CDR2 ANQGSEA. V dropped 4 bases and J dropped 3 bases, with 16 bases sitting between them. CDR3 protein: CSVGGGGTLYEQYF. The CDR3 DNA is TGCAGCGTTGGGGGAGGGGGCACTCTCTACGAGCAGTACTTC.

This clonotype was counted many times. The chain employs TRBV28 and TRBJ2-2, with D hard to call. Trimming removed 3 bases from V and 2 bases from J, with 7 bases in between. CDR1 and CDR2 (germline): MDHEN, SYDVKM. The CDR3 sequence is 14 residues long. CDR3 amino acids: CASSFSVNTGELFF. In DNA, the CDR3 is TGTGCCAGCAGTTTTTCCGTCAACACCGGGGAGCTGTTTTTT.

This clonotype has only a few counts. The chain couples TRBV19 to TRBJ2-7; D gene ambiguous. Germline V lookup: CDR1 LNHDA, CDR2 SQIVND (reference sequence). V was cut by 3 bases and J by 1 base, with 10 bases left in between. The CDR3 runs to 14 residues. For the CDR3, the DNA is TGTGCCAGTAGTATCCATGGCGGATCCTACGAGCAGTACTTC. Translated: CASSIHGGSYEQYF.